Here is one T cell receptor beta chain with its context. Its recognized antigen is unknown. No base-level quality is on record; no much larger clone is a single base apart. The sample belongs to a study of blood T cell repertoires in COVID-19 (TCRdb year 2020). Looking at the study overall: Collaborator samples came from the United States, Italy and Spain and covered acute and convalescent phases of COVID-19. The prospective study material was composed of cDNA or gDNA derived from T cells, B-cell-depleted T cells, or PBMCs. Deeply sampled blood TCRbeta repertoires from subjects exposed to, actively infected with, or recovered from COVID-19 were included in the dataset. The repertoires were made available in a free public database intended to serve as a resource for research on the immune response to SARS-CoV-2. The samples were drawn from the first 160 participants of the ongoing ImmuneRACE study and from over a thousand subjects provided by 6 global collaborators. A de-identified subject ID, COVID-19 status, age in years and sex were almost always included in the sample metadata. Where HLA class I and class II types were available, the types were taken from metadata supplied by the sample provider, not from assay-based typing. What the study reported, not specific to this receptor: Clinical and demographic metadata were provided uncurated, with the amount varying by source and participant.

Germline trimming: 8 bases from V, 3 bases from J; junction bases outside gene matches: 6. The CDR1 and CDR2 encoded by the germline V gene are MDHEN and SYDVKM. Taken from cysteine to phenylalanine, the CDR3 has 14 residues. Only the CDR3 DNA is retained, 42 bases long and in frame from the first base. In Seattle, one collaborating source enrolled patients while the infection was active and tracked those patients longitudinally over the course of disease. Each collaborating institution followed its own protocols to collect whole blood in K2EDTA tubes. For TCRbeta analysis, collaborator samples were shipped as frozen whole blood, as isolated PBMCs, or as DNA extracted from either sample type. TCRbeta CDR3 regions were amplified from genomic DNA using the immunoSEQ Assay, a bias-controlled multiplex PCR. From the authors' description of their analysis: Within the assay, amplification of reference gene primers was used to estimate how many nucleated cells each sample contained. Sequence reads were collapsed and filtered to measure the absolute abundance of every unique TCRbeta CDR3 rearrangement. For each sample, productive Simpson clonality was calculated as the square root of Simpson's diversity index over productive rearrangements. The source is immuneACCESS, and TCRdb retained only in-frame sequences with V and J called. Part of the clones is not carried over; for the studies checked, unresolved V genes explain less than half of this, and the remainder is unexplained. V, J and clone size were drawn from that table, and D and trimming were deduced from the DNA. For this sample there are about 250,000 clones; approximately 86% appear just once. The top ten clonotypes cover about 0.9% of the sample.

The chain employs TRBV28 and TRBJ2-7, with 11 bases matching TRBD2. The specimen sequenced was peripheral blood. The TCR sequence derives from a human donor with COVID-19, enrolled during active disease. The donor label of this sample is uncertain. The CDR3 protein sequence reads: CASHLTSGDYEQYF. The DNA sequence follows: TGTGCCAGCCACCTGACTAGCGGGGACTACGAGCAGTACTTC.